A single sample gave rise to the 12 T cell receptor beta chains below, sequenced in a study of blood T cells in healthy people across ages. Primed by a sample-barcoded 5' primer and a J-beta primer mix, a second PCR proceeded for roughly 7 to 12 cycles. MiXCR was run by TCRdb on the 5' RACE reads, yielding one entry per CDR3 protein. The sample consists of over 600,000 distinct CDR3 sequences, around 21% of them appearing once. The sample taken for sequencing was blood. Receptors originate from a man aged 70-80 years in good health.

In its sample, this clonotype was seen many times. The V and J genes are TRBV2 and TRBJ2-4; D is unclear. Trimming took off 3 bases at V and 0 bases at J, with 15 bases between the two ends. The germline V gene encodes CDR1 SNHLY and CDR2 FYNNEI. The length of the CDR3 is 17 residues. The CDR3 protein is CASSDFSRFLAKNIQYF. As DNA, the CDR3 is TGTGCCAGCAGTGATTTCAGCAGGTTCCTAGCCAAAAACATTCAGTACTTC.

The chain joins TRBV12-3 or TRBV12-4 to TRBJ1-3; TRBD1 matches 7 bases. Trimming took 6 bases from V and 4 from J; bases not matched to a gene: 9. This CDR3 has 15 amino acids. This CDR3 is CASSIDRAGGNTIYF. As DNA, the CDR3 is TGTGCCAGCAGCATCGACAGGGCCGGCGGAAACACCATATATTTT.

This clonotype was seen more than once but under ten times. The chain is built from TRBV30 and TRBJ2-3, with 11 bases identical to TRBD1. Germline V gene sequence: CDR1 GTSNPN, CDR2 SVGIG (reference sequence). The CDR3 has 14 amino acids. V shed 1 base and J 7 bases; nucleotides not matched to a gene: 4. The CDR3 region has the DNA TGTGCCTGGAGTGCTGGACAGGGGGCGAATACGCAGTATTTT. Protein sequence: CAWSAGQGANTQYF.

This clonotype has a handful of counts. The chain carries TRBV7-2 and TRBJ2-1; 8 bases align to TRBD2. This CDR3 has 15 amino acids. The junction had 6 bases not matched to a gene; V was cut back by 1 base and J by 7 bases. Germline CDR1 SGHTA, CDR2 FQGNSA. CDR3 protein: CASSLVTGGANEQFF. For the CDR3, the DNA is TGTGCCAGCAGCTTAGTGACGGGGGGGGCAAATGAGCAGTTCTTC. The entire variable domain, with the rest obtained from reference TRBV7-2 and TRBJ2-1, is as follows: GAGVSQSPSNKVTEKGKDVELRCDPISGHTALYWYRQSLGQGLEFLIYFQGNSAPDKSGLPSDRFSAERTGGSVSTLTIQRTQQEDSAVYLCASSLVTGGANEQFFGPGTRLTVL.

This chain joins TRBV20-1 and TRBJ2-5, with D perhaps matching TRBD1 or TRBD2 (5 bases each). CDR1 is DFQATT and CDR2 is SNEGSKA in the germline V gene (reference sequence). The CDR3 spans 15 residues. Trimming shortened V by 1 base and J by 1 base, and 13 bases separated the two germline ends. CDR3 in DNA: TGCAGTGCTAGAGCTCCCCTCGGGACCCAAGAGACCCAGTACTTC. Protein sequence: CSARAPLGTQETQYF.

The chain uses TRBV3-1 and TRBJ2-5; D gene uncertain. The DNA end is a closer match to TRBJ2-7, so the J assignment may be wrong. Per germline, CDR1 LGHDT and CDR2 YNNKEL (reference sequence). The CDR3 extends over 14 amino acids. CDR3 residues: CASSQDGGTYEQYF. Here the CDR3 DNA reads TGTGCCAGCAGCCAAGATGGCGGCACCTACGAGCAGTACTTC.

The chain couples TRBV6-6 to TRBJ2-3; D gene ambiguous. The length of the CDR3 is 15 residues. V was pared by 0 bases and J by 4 bases, with 11 bases between. Looked up from germline, CDR1 is MNHNY and CDR2 is SVGAGI (reference sequence). CDR3 in DNA: TGTGCCAGCAGTTACTCAGACTGGGGTTCAGATACGCAGTATTTT. This sequence encodes CASSYSDWGSDTQYF.

The chain has TRBV5-5 and TRBJ1-6, with 9 bases matching TRBD1. Germline V CDR1 and CDR2: SGHKS, YYEKEE (reference sequence). The CDR3 length is 14 residues. The V segment lost 3 bases and the J segment 10 bases; nucleotides outside the gene matches: 5. CDR3 bases: TGTGCCAGCAGCTCCGGGACAGGGAACTCACCCCTCCACTTT. It yields the protein CASSSGTGNSPLHF.

This chain uses TRBV28 with TRBJ2-1; 8 nucleotides agree with TRBD2. Germline trimming cut 7 bases from V and 6 bases from J; bases unmatched to any gene: 2. The CDR3 length is 12 residues. The V gene's germline CDR1 is MDHEN and CDR2 SYDVKM. This CDR3 is CASTGLANEQFF. The CDR3 coding sequence is TGTGCCAGCACAGGACTAGCCAATGAGCAGTTCTTC.

A word on this clonotype: This may arise from a read error, as a much more abundant clone is one base away. The rearrangement uses TRBV29-1 and TRBJ2-5; either TRBD1 or TRBD2 may supply D (5 bases each). The assigned J gene may be wrong: the sequence end matches TRBJ2-7 better. The CDR3 runs 13 residues. Germline-derived CDR1 and CDR2 are SQVTM and ANQGSEA. The CDR3 reads CSVEGGTSCEQYF. DNA of the CDR3: TGCAGCGTTGAAGGGGGGACCTCCTGCGAGCAGTACTTC.

This clonotype was observed a few times. The gene calls are TRBV20-1 and TRBJ2-3; D assignment may be TRBD1 or TRBD2 (5 bases each). This CDR3 comprises 16 residues. CDR1 and CDR2 from the germline V gene are DFQATT and SNEGSKA (reference sequence). V was pared by 8 bases and J by 3 bases, with 24 bases between. This chain's CDR3 is CSTRDGTHGSTDTQYF. In nucleotides, the CDR3 is TGCAGTACTCGCGACGGGACCCATGGGAGTACAGATACGCAGTATTTT.

A few counts support this clonotype. CDR3 protein: CSATGQGQETQYF. The CDR3 DNA reads as TGCAGTGCTACGGGACAGGGCCAAGAGACCCAGTACTTC. This chain links TRBV20-1 with TRBJ2-5, with TRBD1 identical over 9 bases. This CDR3 has 13 amino acids. Trimming took 4 bases from V and 1 from J; bases not matched to a gene: 1. CDR1 and CDR2 (germline): DFQATT, SNEGSKA (reference sequence).